The sequence of this TCR beta chain was determined in a study of T cells in Graves' hyperthyroidism and ophthalmopathy. Overall study results and limits: Patients with ophthalmopathy were separated from those with stable hyperthyroidism by a 13 V-J model. Most thyroid-expanded clonotypes above 0.001 were also found in blood.

Patients aged 18 to 65 had newly diagnosed hyperthyroidism that had lasted under 2 months. It was RNA transcripts that yielded the amplified TCR beta CDR3 regions. The HTBI primer set was used in a first-round RT-PCR of the TCR CDR3. Each CDR3 protein gets one entry after TCRdb re-called the multiplex PCR reads with MiXCR. The sample consists of 470,000 or so distinct CDR3 sequences, 20% to 25% of them appearing once. This clonotype has just a few counts. Its antigen is unknown. This CDR3 is 12 amino acids long. Trimming took 7 bases from V and 0 from J, leaving 7 bases between them. The germline V gene encodes CDR1 MDHEN and CDR2 SYDVKM.

The chain joins TRBV28 to TRBJ2-7; D unresolved. Sample: blood. This sequence was found in a man between 18 and 35 years old with Graves' hyperthyroidism. The CDR3 is CASTQTSYEQYF. CDR3 DNA: TGTGCCAGCACTCAAACCTCCTACGAGCAGTACTTC.